Listed below are T cell receptor beta chains from one sample, sequenced in a study of T cell responses to AZD1222 COVID-19 vaccine. Some clones are missing from TCRdb's copy, which holds only in-frame ones; the method was immunoSEQ multiplex PCR. The table records 250,000 to 300,000 clones, around 93% of them present only once. Sequencing used peripheral blood, obtained 28 days after the second AZD1222 dose. These receptors were taken from an adult who received the AZD1222 COVID-19 vaccine. Each CDR3 is given with its conserved first and last residue. A D gene is named only where the DNA matches it firmly. Where a row states a size, it is once, few, many or the class of an expanded clone; other rows omit it.

TRBJ2-7 - TRBV20-1 - TGCAGTGCTAGAGATCCAGGGGAGCAGTACTTC CSARDPGEQYF
TRBJ2-7 - TRBV27 - TGTGCCTGCTCCCCGCTGGGGGGCGGCTACGAGCAGTACTTC CACSPLGGGYEQYF
TRBJ1-1 - TRBV7-2 - TGTGCCAGCAGCCTAAGGACGGGGAACACTGAAGCTTTCTTT CASSLRTGNTEAFF
TRBJ2-5 - TRBV12-3/TRBV12-4 - TGTGCCAGCAGCTTAAATATCCAGACCCAGTACTTC CASSLNIQTQYF
TRBJ2-2 - TRBV2 - TGTGCCAGCAGTGAAAGGGTCAGGGCCACCGGGGAGCTGTTTTTT CASSERVRATGELFF
TRBJ2-2 - TRBV7-2 TRBD2 TGTGCCAGCAGATGGGAGGGGACGGGCACCGGGGAGCTGTTTTTT CASRWEGTGTGELFF
TRBJ2-5 - TRBV11-2 - TGTGCCAGCAGTCCCGGACGAGGCCCCCAGGAGACCCAGTACTTC CASSPGRGPQETQYF
TRBJ2-5 - TRBV6-5 - TGTGCCAGCAGTTACTTAAGTAGTAGGGCCCAGTACTTC CASSYLSSRAQYF
TRBJ2-7 few TRBV4-3 - TGCGCCAGCAGCCACCGGAGGGTAGGGAGCGAGCAGTACTTC CASSHRRVGSEQYF
TRBJ1-1 - TRBV18 - TGTGCCAGCTCACCACCCGCTGAAGGGAACACTGAAGCTTTCTTT CASSPPAEGNTEAFF
TRBJ2-3 - TRBV27 - TGTGCCAGCAGTTTTGACCCCCGGGCAGATACGCAGTATTTT CASSFDPRADTQYF
TRBJ1-6 - TRBV5-1 - TGCGCCAGCAGCCCAGGTAGGGGTGACCGCGCCAGCTCACCCCTCCACTTT CASSPGRGDRASSPLHF
TRBJ1-5 once TRBV5-1 - TGCGCCAGCAGCTTCGCCGGGGGCTCAGGGCAGCCCCAGCATTTT CASSFAGGSGQPQHF
TRBJ1-2 - TRBV29-1 - TGCAGCGTTGAGACGGACAGCGGCTACACCTTC CSVETDSGYTF